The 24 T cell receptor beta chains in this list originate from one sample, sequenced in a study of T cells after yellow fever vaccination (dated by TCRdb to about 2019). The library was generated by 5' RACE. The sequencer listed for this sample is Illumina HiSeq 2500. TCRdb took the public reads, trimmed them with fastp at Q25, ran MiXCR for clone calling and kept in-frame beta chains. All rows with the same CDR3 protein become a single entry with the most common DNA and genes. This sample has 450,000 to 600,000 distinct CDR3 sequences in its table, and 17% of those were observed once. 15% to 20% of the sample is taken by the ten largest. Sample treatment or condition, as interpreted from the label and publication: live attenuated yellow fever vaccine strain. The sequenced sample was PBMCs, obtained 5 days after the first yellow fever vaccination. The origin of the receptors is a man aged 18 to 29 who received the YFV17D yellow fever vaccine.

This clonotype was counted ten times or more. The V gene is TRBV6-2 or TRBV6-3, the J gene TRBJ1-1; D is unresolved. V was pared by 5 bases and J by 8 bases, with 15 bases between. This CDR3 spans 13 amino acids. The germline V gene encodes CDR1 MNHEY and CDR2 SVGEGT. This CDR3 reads CASSDPDKEEAFF. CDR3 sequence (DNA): TGTGCCAGCAGTGACCCCGACAAGGAGGAAGCTTTCTTT.

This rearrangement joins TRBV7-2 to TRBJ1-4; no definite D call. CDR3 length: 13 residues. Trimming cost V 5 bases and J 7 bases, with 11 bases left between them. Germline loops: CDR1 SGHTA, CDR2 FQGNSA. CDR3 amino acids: CASSRRRGEKLFF. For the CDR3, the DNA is TGTGCCAGCAGCAGACGTCGGGGTGAAAAACTGTTTTTT.

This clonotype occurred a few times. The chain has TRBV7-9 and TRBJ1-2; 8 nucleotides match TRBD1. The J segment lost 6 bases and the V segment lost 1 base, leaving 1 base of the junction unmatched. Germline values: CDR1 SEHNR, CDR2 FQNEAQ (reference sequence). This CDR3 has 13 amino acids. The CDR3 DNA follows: TGTGCCAGCAGCTTAGAACAGGGGGATGGCTACACCTTC. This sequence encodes CASSLEQGDGYTF.

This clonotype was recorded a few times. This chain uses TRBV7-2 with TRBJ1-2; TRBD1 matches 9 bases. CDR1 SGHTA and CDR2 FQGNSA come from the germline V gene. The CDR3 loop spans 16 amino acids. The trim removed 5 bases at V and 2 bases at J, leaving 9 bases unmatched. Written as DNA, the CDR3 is TGTGCCAGCAGCACTCCCGGGACAGGGAGGAACTATGGCTACACCTTC. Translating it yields CASSTPGTGRNYGYTF.

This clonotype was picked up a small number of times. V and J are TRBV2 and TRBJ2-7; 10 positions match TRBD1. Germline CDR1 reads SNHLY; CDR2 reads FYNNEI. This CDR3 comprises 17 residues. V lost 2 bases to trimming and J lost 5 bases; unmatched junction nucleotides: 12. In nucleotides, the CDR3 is TGTGCCAGCAGTGAACTAGGGCGGGACAGGGGAGCGGACGAGCAGTACTTC. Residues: CASSELGRDRGADEQYF. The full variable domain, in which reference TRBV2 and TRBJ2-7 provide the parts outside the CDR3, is EPEVTQTPSHQVTQMGQEVILRCVPISNHLYFYWYRQILGQKVEFLVSFYNNEISEKSEIFDDQFSVERPDGSNFTLKIRSTKLEDSAMYFCASSELGRDRGADEQYFGPGTRLTVT.

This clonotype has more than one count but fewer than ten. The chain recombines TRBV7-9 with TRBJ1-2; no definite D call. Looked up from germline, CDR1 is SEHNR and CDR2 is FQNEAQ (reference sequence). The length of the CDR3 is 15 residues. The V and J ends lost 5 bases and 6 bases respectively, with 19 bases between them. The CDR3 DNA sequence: TGTGCCAGCAGCCCTCAATGGACGGAGGTAAATGGCTACACCTTC. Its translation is CASSPQWTEVNGYTF.

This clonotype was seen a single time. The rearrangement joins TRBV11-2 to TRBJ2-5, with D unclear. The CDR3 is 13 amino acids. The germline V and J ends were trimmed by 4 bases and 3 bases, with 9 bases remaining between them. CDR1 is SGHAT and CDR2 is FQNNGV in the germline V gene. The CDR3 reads CASSWAGEETQYF. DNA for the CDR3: TGTGCCAGCAGCTGGGCAGGAGAAGAGACCCAGTACTTC. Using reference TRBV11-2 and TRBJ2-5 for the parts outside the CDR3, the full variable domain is EAGVAQSPRYKIIEKRQSVAFWCNPISGHATLYWYQQILGQGPKLLIQFQNNGVVDDSQLPKDRFSAERLKGVDSTLKIQPAKLEDSAVYLCASSWAGEETQYFGPGTRLLVL.

The CDR3 spells CAISVGQVNEQFF. The CDR3 DNA sequence: TGTGCCATCTCGGTCGGACAGGTCAATGAGCAGTTCTTC. This chain uses TRBV10-3 with TRBJ2-1, with TRBD1 matching over 7 bases. V was pared by 8 bases and J by 6 bases, with 7 bases of the junction left unmatched. This CDR3 comprises 13 residues. The V gene's germline CDR1 is ENHRY and CDR2 SYGVKD.

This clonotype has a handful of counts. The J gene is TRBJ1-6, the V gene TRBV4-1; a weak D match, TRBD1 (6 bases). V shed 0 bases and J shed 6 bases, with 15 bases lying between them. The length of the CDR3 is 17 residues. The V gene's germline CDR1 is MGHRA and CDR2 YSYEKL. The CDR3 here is CASSQDWGGHSNSPLHF. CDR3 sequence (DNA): TGCGCCAGCAGCCAAGATTGGGGGGGACATAGTAATTCACCCCTCCACTTT.

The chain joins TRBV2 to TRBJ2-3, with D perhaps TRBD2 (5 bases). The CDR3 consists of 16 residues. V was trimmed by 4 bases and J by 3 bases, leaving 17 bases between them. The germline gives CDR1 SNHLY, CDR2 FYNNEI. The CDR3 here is CASSGRIRTGTDTQYF. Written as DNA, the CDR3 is TGTGCCAGCAGTGGAAGGATTAGGACGGGGACAGATACGCAGTATTTT.

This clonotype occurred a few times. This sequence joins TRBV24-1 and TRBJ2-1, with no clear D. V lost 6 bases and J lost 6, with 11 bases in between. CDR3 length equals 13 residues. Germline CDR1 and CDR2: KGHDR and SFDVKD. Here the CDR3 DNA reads TGTGCCACCAGTCAAGGGAACGGCAATGAGCAGTTCTTC. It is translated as CATSQGNGNEQFF.

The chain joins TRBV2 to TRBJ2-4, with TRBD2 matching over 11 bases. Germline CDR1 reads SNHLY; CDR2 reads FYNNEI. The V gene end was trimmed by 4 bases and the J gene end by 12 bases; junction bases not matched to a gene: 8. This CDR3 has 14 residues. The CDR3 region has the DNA TGTGCCAGCAGTGGCTCGACTAGCGGGACTCCTCAGTACTTC. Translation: CASSGSTSGTPQYF.

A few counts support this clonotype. CDR3 loop: CAWRLLRGPREAFF. DNA of the CDR3: TGTGCCTGGAGGCTGCTTAGGGGCCCCCGGGAAGCTTTCTTT. This rearrangement joins TRBV30 to TRBJ1-1; tentatively, D is TRBD1 (5 bases). Germline CDR1 and CDR2: GTSNPN and SVGIG (reference sequence). Trimming shortened V by 3 bases and J by 8 bases, and 19 bases separated the two germline ends. CDR3 length equals 14 residues.

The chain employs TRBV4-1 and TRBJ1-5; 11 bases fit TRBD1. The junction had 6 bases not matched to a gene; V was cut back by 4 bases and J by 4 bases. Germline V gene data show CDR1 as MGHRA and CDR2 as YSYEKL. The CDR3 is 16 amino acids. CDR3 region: CASSRGTGGLNQPQHF. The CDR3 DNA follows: TGCGCCAGCAGCCGGGGGACAGGGGGGCTAAATCAGCCCCAGCATTTT.

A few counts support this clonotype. CDR3 nucleotides: TGTGCCTGGACGGATAACTCCTACGAGCAGTACTTC. Translated, it gives CAWTDNSYEQYF. The rearrangement joins TRBV30 to TRBJ2-7; D gene ambiguous. Per the germline V gene, CDR1 is GTSNPN and CDR2 is SVGIG (reference sequence). The CDR3 is 12 residues long. Trimming took 4 bases from V and 0 from J, leaving 7 bases between them.

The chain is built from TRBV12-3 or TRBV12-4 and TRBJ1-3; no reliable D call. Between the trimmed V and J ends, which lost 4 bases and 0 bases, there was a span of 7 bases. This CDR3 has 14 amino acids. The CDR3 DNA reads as TGTGCCAGCAGTTCGACGGACTCTGGAAACACCATATATTTT. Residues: CASSSTDSGNTIYF.

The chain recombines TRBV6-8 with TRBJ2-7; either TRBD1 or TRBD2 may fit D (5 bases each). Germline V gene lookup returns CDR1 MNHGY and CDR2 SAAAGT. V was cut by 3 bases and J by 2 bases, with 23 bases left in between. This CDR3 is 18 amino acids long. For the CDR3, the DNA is TGTGCCAGCAGTTATTGTGGGGCCGGCTCACGGGAAACCTACGAGCAGTACGTC. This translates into CASSYCGAGSRETYEQYV.

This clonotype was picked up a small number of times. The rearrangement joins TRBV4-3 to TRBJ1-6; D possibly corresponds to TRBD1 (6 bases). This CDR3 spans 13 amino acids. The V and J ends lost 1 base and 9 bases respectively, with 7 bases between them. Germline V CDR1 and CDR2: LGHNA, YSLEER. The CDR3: CASSQARGSPLHF. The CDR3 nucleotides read TGCGCCAGCAGCCAAGCCAGGGGTTCACCCCTCCACTTT.

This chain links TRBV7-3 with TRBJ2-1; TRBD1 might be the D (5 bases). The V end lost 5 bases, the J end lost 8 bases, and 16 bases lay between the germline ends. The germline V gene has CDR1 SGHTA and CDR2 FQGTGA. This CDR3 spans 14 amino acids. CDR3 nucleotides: TGTGCCAGCAGCCATCTAGGGGCCAACGATGAGCAGTTCTTC. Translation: CASSHLGANDEQFF. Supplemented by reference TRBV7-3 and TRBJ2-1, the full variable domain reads GAGVSQTPSNKVTEKGKYVELRCDPISGHTALYWYRQSLGQGPEFLIYFQGTGAADDSGLPNDRFFAVRPEGSVSTLKIQRTERGDSAVYLCASSHLGANDEQFFGPGTRLTVL.

The CDR3 region is CASSQEFGTSGGPYNEQFF. The CDR3 DNA reads as TGCGCCAGCAGCCAAGAATTTGGGACTAGCGGGGGTCCCTACAATGAGCAGTTCTTC. The chain recombines TRBV4-3 with TRBJ2-1, with 14 bases lining up with TRBD2. Germline CDR1 LGHNA, CDR2 YSLEER. This CDR3 has 19 residues. J gave up 2 bases and V 0 bases, and 6 bases lay outside the gene matches.

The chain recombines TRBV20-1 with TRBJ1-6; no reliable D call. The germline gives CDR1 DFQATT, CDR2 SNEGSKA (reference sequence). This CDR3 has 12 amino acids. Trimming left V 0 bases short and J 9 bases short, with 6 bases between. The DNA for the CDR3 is TGCAGTGCTAGAGATGTCGGTTCACCCCTCCACTTT. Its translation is CSARDVGSPLHF.

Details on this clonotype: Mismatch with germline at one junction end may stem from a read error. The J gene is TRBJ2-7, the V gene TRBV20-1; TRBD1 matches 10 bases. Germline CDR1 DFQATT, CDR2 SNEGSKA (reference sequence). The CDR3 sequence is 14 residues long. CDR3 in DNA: TGCAGTGTTAGAGACCGGGACAGGGGTTACGAGCAGTACTTC. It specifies CSVRDRDRGYEQYF.

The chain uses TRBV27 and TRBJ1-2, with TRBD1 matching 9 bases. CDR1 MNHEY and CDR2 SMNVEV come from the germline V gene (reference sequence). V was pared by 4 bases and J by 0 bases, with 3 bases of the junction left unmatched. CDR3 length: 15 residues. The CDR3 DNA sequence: TGTGCCAGCAGTTCCTGGACAGGGGCTAACTATGGCTACACCTTC. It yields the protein CASSSWTGANYGYTF.

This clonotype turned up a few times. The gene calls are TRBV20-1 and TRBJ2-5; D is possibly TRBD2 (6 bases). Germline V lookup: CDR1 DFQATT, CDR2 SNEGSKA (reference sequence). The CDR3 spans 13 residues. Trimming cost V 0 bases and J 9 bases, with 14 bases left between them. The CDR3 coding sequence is TGCAGTGCTAGAGAGACTAGTTCGCGGTCCCAGTACTTC. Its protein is CSARETSSRSQYF.